This T cell receptor beta chain was captured in a study of response to subunit inactivated influenza vaccine. One entry per CDR3 protein, called by TCRdb with MiXCR from the RT-PCR reads. The repertoire consists of 540,000 or so distinct CDR3 sequences, with 10% to 15% occurring once and the leading ten covering 13%. V lost 4 bases and J 5 bases, leaving 12 bases between the germline ends. This CDR3 has 14 amino acids. The TCR comes from a man aged 45-65 years who received an inactivated influenza vaccine. V and J are TRBV12-3 or TRBV12-4 and TRBJ2-1, with D perhaps matching TRBD2 (6 bases). Source: PBMCs from blood, taken roughly 6 weeks after vaccination. Written as DNA, the CDR3 is TGTGCCAGCAGTTCGACTAGATCGAACAATGAGCAGTTCTTC. Its protein product is CASSSTRSNNEQFF.